This record concerns one T cell receptor (beta chain) sequence. This sample was taken from a study of blood T cell repertoires in COVID-19. Study summary: The samples span acute and convalescent COVID-19 from the United States, Italy and Spain. From T cells, B-cell-depleted T cells, or PBMCs came the material, which was cDNA or gDNA.

With 5 bases clipped from V and 5 bases from J, the junction kept 10 bases outside the gene matches. CDR3 length: 15 residues. Germline loops: CDR1 SGHRS, CDR2 YFSETQ. TCRdb's table, derived via immunoSEQ multiplex PCR, lists solely in-frame clones and lacks some. The repertoire holds some 80,000 clones, roughly 88% seen once, with around 2.6% in the top ten. The chain uses TRBV5-1 and TRBJ2-3; 8 bases are a match to TRBD2. Sequencing was carried out using peripheral blood. This TCR was recovered from a human donor in a cohort sampled during active COVID-19. This CDR3 is CASRLAGGAGDTQYF. The DNA of the CDR3 is TGCGCCAGCAGACTCGCCGGGGGGGCTGGAGATACGCAGTATTTT.